The next 20 T cell receptor beta chains were all read from a single sample in a study of blood T cell repertoires in COVID-19. TCRdb keeps only in-frame clones here, not all; method: immunoSEQ multiplex PCR. This sample carries around 60,000 clones, 85% of them seen once, and the ten largest clones take roughly 5.5%. Material: peripheral blood. The receptor source for this set is a man in his 70s with acute or convalescent COVID-19.

The chain recombines TRBV5-4 with TRBJ2-3, with TRBD2 matching over 8 bases. This CDR3 is 16 amino acids long. Germline CDR1 and CDR2: SGHNT and YYREEE (reference sequence). V was clipped by 7 bases and J by 4 bases; unmatched bases: 14. This CDR3 reads CASERGGLEDADTQYF. CDR3 in DNA: TGTGCCAGCGAACGGGGGGGGCTAGAAGATGCAGATACGCAGTATTTT.

The genes are TRBV6-6 and TRBJ1-4; a possible D gene is TRBD1 (5 bases). This CDR3 spans 16 amino acids. Germline CDR1 reads MNHNY; CDR2 reads SVGAGI (reference sequence). V was trimmed by 7 bases and J by 6 bases, leaving 21 bases between them. The DNA of the CDR3 is TGTGCCAGCACCGGCGCCGGAGGGGCGAAGGATGAAAAACTGTTTTTT. As protein: CASTGAGGAKDEKLFF.

The genes are TRBV19 and TRBJ2-1; TRBD2 matches 9 bases. Looked up from germline, CDR1 is LNHDA and CDR2 is SQIVND (reference sequence). After removal of 1 base from V and 4 bases from J, the junction contained 2 bases not matched to a gene. This CDR3 contains 15 residues. CDR3 nucleotides: TGTGCCAGTAGTATAGGCGGGGGGGGGTACAATGAGCAGTTCTTC. This codes for CASSIGGGGYNEQFF.

The chain uses TRBV4-1 and TRBJ2-2; the match to TRBD2 covers 15 bases. The V segment lost 4 bases and the J segment 3 bases; nucleotides outside the gene matches: 6. Germline loops: CDR1 MGHRA, CDR2 YSYEKL. The CDR3 totals 18 residues. CDR3 residues: CASSPWTSGRADTGELFF. The CDR3 DNA follows: TGCGCCAGCAGCCCCTGGACTAGCGGGAGGGCGGACACCGGGGAGCTGTTTTTT.

The chain employs TRBV4-1 and TRBJ1-6; possible D gene TRBD1, 5 bases. Trimming removed 0 bases from V and 8 bases from J, with 11 bases in between. Germline lookup yields CDR1 MGHRA and CDR2 YSYEKL. The CDR3 has 15 residues. For the CDR3, the DNA is TGCGCCAGCAGCCAAGATTGGGACTCCTATTCACCCCTCCACTTT. It yields the protein CASSQDWDSYSPLHF.

This clone was picked up one time. The chain has TRBV15 and TRBJ1-6; a possible D gene is TRBD1 (5 bases). Germline CDR1 is LNHNV and CDR2 is YYDKDF (reference sequence). CDR3 length: 14 amino acids. V gave up 1 base and J gave up 13 bases, with 14 bases separating them. The CDR3 here is CATSRGGDVAPLHF. The CDR3 nucleotides read TGTGCCACCAGCAGAGGGGGGGATGTTGCTCCCCTCCACTTT.

The V and J genes are TRBV28 and TRBJ2-7; 8 bases are shared with TRBD2. The CDR3 covers 16 residues. The germline V gene has CDR1 MDHEN and CDR2 SYDVKM. V was pared by 2 bases and J by 1 base, with 7 bases of the junction left unmatched. In DNA form, the CDR3 reads TGTGCCAGCAGTTTAACCAGCGGGGGAACTTCCTACGAGCAGTACTTC. This sequence encodes CASSLTSGGTSYEQYF.

V and J are TRBV12-5 and TRBJ2-7; 7 nucleotides agree with TRBD1. The CDR3 has 14 residues. CDR1 LGHNT and CDR2 FRNRAP come from the germline V gene. V was pared by 6 bases and J by 4 bases, with 9 bases of the junction left unmatched. The CDR3 coding sequence is TGTGCTAGTGGCATGGACAGGAGGTCATACGAGCAGTACTTC. Protein sequence: CASGMDRRSYEQYF.

This chain connects TRBV4-2 to TRBJ1-1; 9 bases line up with TRBD1. There are 12 residues in the CDR3. The germline V gene has CDR1 LGHNA and CDR2 YNFKEQ. Unmatched junction bases numbered 3, after V lost 2 bases and J lost 11 bases. CDR3 in DNA: TGTGCCAGCAGCCAAACAGGGGGCCAGGCTTTCTTT. Its protein product is CASSQTGGQAFF.

The chain has TRBV7-6 and TRBJ2-6; 8 bases are a match to TRBD1. The CDR3 consists of 17 residues. Germline loops: CDR1 SGHVS, CDR2 FNYEAQ. V lost 4 bases, J lost 0 bases, and 5 bases stayed unmatched. CDR3 residues: CASSSGQGNSGANVLTF. In DNA, the CDR3 is TGTGCCAGCAGCTCTGGACAGGGTAACTCTGGGGCCAACGTCCTGACTTTC.

The J gene is TRBJ1-5, the V gene TRBV9, with 8 bases fitting TRBD1. V trimming: 3 bases; J trimming: 5 bases; junction bases outside the gene matches: 4. The CDR3 has 14 residues. Per the germline V gene, CDR1 is SGDLS and CDR2 is YYNGEE. The DNA of the CDR3 is TGTGCCAGCAGCGAACAGGGGGGGGATCAGCCCCAGCATTTT. It codes for CASSEQGGDQPQHF. The full variable domain, completed using reference TRBV9 and TRBJ1-5, is DSGVTQTPKHLITATGQRVTLRCSPRSGDLSVYWYQQSLDQGLQFLIQYYNGEERAKGNILERFSAQQFPDLHSELNLSSLELGDSALYFCASSEQGGDQPQHFGDGTRLSIL.

This chain connects TRBV18 to TRBJ2-5; D is perhaps TRBD2 (6 bases). Germline-derived CDR1 and CDR2 are KGHSH and LQKENI. Trimming stripped 2 bases from V and 4 bases from J, with 8 bases between. This CDR3 comprises 13 residues. The CDR3 loop reads CASSPAGIETQYF. CDR3 DNA: TGTGCCAGCTCACCAGCGGGGATAGAGACCCAGTACTTC.

This clone was seen a single time. The chain uses TRBV4-1 and TRBJ2-1, with 10 nucleotides matching TRBD2. Germline V gene sequence: CDR1 MGHRA, CDR2 YSYEKL. After removal of 0 bases from V and 7 bases from J, the junction contained 6 bases not matched to a gene. This CDR3 region has 16 residues. Here the CDR3 reads CASSQDQAGGLNEQFF. The CDR3 DNA reads TGCGCCAGCAGCCAAGATCAAGCGGGGGGGCTGAATGAGCAGTTCTTC.

This clone was seen only a few times. This sequence joins TRBV28 and TRBJ2-7; D call uncertain. V lost 3 bases and J lost 0, with 12 bases in between. CDR3 length equals 15 residues. From germline, CDR1 is MDHEN and CDR2 SYDVKM. The CDR3 sequence: CASSFRRHFSYEQYF. Here the CDR3 DNA reads TGTGCCAGCAGTTTTCGCAGACATTTCTCCTACGAGCAGTACTTC. Filled out from reference TRBV28 and TRBJ2-7, the complete variable domain reads DVKVTQSSRYLVKRTGEKVFLECVQDMDHENMFWYRQDPGLGLRLIYFSYDVKMKEKGDIPEGYSVSREKKERFSLILESASTNQTSMYLCASSFRRHFSYEQYFGPGTRLTVT.

This clone was seen a few times. V is TRBV27 and J is TRBJ1-6, with no clear D. Germline lookup yields CDR1 MNHEY and CDR2 SMNVEV (reference sequence). Trimming cost V 6 bases and J 8 bases, with 17 bases left between them. This CDR3 contains 15 residues. The CDR3 loop is CASRAGGSGYSPLHF. The CDR3 bases are TGTGCCAGCAGAGCAGGTGGCAGTGGGTATTCACCCCTCCACTTT.

The chain is built from TRBV5-4 and TRBJ1-6; D is ambiguous. This CDR3 has 14 amino acids. Trimming took 2 bases from V and 3 from J, leaving 6 bases between them. CDR1 and CDR2 (germline): SGHNT, YYREEE (reference sequence). CDR3 in DNA: TGTGCCAGCAGCTTACGAGACTATAATTCACCCCTCCACTTT. As protein: CASSLRDYNSPLHF.

The rearrangement joins TRBV3-1 (or the pseudogene TRBV3-2) to TRBJ2-3; D ambiguous. The CDR3 has 15 amino acids. Germline V gives CDR1 LGHDT, CDR2 YNNKEL (reference sequence). Between the trimmed V and J ends, which lost 0 bases and 4 bases, there was a span of 11 bases. CDR3 coding DNA: TGTGCCAGCAGCCAAGAGAGGTTGGTGCCAGATACGCAGTATTTT. Amino acids: CASSQERLVPDTQYF.

The V and J genes are TRBV3-1 (or the pseudogene TRBV3-2) and TRBJ2-3, with 10 bases aligning to TRBD2. V lost 5 bases, J lost 5 bases, and 7 bases stayed unmatched. Germline CDR1 LGHDT, CDR2 YNNKEL (reference sequence). The CDR3 contains 15 residues. CDR3 sequence: CASSTSSGSRDTQYF. Here the CDR3 DNA reads TGTGCCAGCAGCACCTCTAGCGGGAGTCGAGATACGCAGTATTTT.

The chain uses TRBV5-4 and TRBJ2-3; TRBD1 is a possible D gene (6 bases). Per the germline V gene, CDR1 is SGHNT and CDR2 is YYREEE (reference sequence). This CDR3 has 16 amino acids. With 2 bases removed from V and 0 bases from J, the gap between germline ends came to 13 bases. The DNA of the CDR3 is TGTGCCAGCAGCTTTAGGACAGCGGCGAGCACAGATACGCAGTATTTT. Encoded protein: CASSFRTAASTDTQYF.

The chain couples TRBV5-1 to TRBJ1-2; 9 nucleotides agree with TRBD1. Losses at the gene ends were 0 bases for V and 3 bases for J; bases not matched to a gene: 3. The CDR3 has 15 amino acids. Germline values: CDR1 SGHRS, CDR2 YFSETQ. CDR3: CASSLDTGGYYGYTF. CDR3 in DNA: TGCGCCAGCAGCTTGGATACAGGGGGCTACTATGGCTACACCTTC. The full variable domain, completed using reference TRBV5-1 and TRBJ1-2, is KAGVTQTPRYLIKTRGQQVTLSCSPISGHRSVSWYQQTPGQGLQFLFEYFSETQRNKGNFPGRFSGRQFSNSRSEMNVSTLELGDSALYLCASSLDTGGYYGYTFGSGTRLTVV.